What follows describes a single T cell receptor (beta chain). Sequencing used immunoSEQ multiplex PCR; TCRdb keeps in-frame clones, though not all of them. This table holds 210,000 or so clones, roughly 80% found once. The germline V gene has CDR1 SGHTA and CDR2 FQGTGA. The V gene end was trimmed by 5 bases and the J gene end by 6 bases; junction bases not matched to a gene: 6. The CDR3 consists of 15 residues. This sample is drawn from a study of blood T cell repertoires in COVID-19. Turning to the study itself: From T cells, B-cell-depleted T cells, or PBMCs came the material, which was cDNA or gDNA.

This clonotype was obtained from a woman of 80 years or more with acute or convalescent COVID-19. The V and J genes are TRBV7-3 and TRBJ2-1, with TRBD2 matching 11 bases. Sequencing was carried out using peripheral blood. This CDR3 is CASSPTSGIVNEQFF. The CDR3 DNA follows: TGTGCCAGCAGCCCGACTAGCGGGATAGTCAATGAGCAGTTCTTC.